These 31 T cell receptor beta chains share one sample of origin, sequenced in a study of cytomegalovirus exposure and HLA in healthy donors. PCR was performed using 60 Vbeta and 13 Jbeta primers. The assay was immunoSEQ multiplex PCR, and TCRdb's table has in-frame clones only and misses some. In all, the sample yields around 100,000 clones. Sequenced: PBMCs. All receptors come from a man between 40 and 49 years old in good health and CMV-seropositive.

The chain carries TRBV6-1 and TRBJ1-2, with D possibly matching TRBD1 (5 bases). Germline V gives CDR1 MNHNS, CDR2 SASEGT. There are 14 residues in the CDR3. V was cut by 1 base and J by 2 bases, with 8 bases left in between. Here the CDR3 DNA reads TGTGCCAGCAGTGAAGGGGCAGGGAACTATGGCTACACCTTC. Translated: CASSEGAGNYGYTF.

The chain is built from TRBV4-1 and TRBJ2-5; 11 bases are a match to TRBD2. This CDR3 is 15 amino acids long. The V gene end was trimmed by 4 bases and the J gene end by 5 bases; junction bases not matched to a gene: 6. Germline V gene sequence: CDR1 MGHRA, CDR2 YSYEKL. CDR3 amino acids: CASSLSGRAQETQYF. The CDR3 DNA reads TGCGCCAGCAGCCTTAGCGGGAGGGCCCAGGAGACCCAGTACTTC.

The genes are TRBV6-5 and TRBJ2-1; D gene ambiguous. V was pared by 2 bases and J by 7 bases, with 6 bases between. There are 12 residues in the CDR3. In germline, CDR1 is MNHEY, CDR2 SVGAGI. CDR3 in amino acids: CASSYRRNEQFF. The CDR3 DNA sequence: TGTGCCAGCAGTTACCGGCGGAATGAGCAGTTCTTC.

The chain carries TRBV14 and TRBJ2-1, with D tentatively TRBD1 (6 bases). The CDR3 runs 15 residues. V lost 8 bases and J 13 bases, leaving 27 bases between the germline ends. CDR1 and CDR2 from the germline V gene are SGHDN and FVKESK. CDR3 sequence (DNA): TGTGCCAGCGCCCAATTGGGTACACAGGGTCGAGAACAGTTCTTC. Its translation: CASAQLGTQGREQFF.

CDR3 sequence: CASSYSSGRAYEQYF. The CDR3, as DNA: TGTGCCAGCAGTTACTCGAGCGGGAGGGCGTACGAGCAGTACTTC. The chain carries TRBV6-5 and TRBJ2-7; TRBD2 matches at 10 bases. With V trimmed by 0 bases and J by 4 bases, 3 bases remained unmatched. Germline lookup yields CDR1 MNHEY and CDR2 SVGAGI. CDR3 length: 15 residues.

The V gene is TRBV6-5, the J gene TRBJ1-2; D possibly corresponds to TRBD1 (5 bases). This CDR3 has 13 residues. The ends were cut back, 2 bases at V and 8 bases at J, with 12 bases in the middle. Per germline, CDR1 MNHEY and CDR2 SVGAGI. The CDR3 here is CASSYGQGGGYTF. Here the CDR3 DNA reads TGTGCCAGCAGTTACGGGCAGGGTGGCGGCTACACCTTC.

The J gene is TRBJ1-5, the V gene TRBV7-8, with D hard to call. The germline CDR1 and CDR2 sequences are SGHVS and FQNEAQ. V was shortened by 4 bases and J by 4 bases, with 14 bases between the two germline ends. CDR3 length: 15 residues. DNA of the CDR3: TGTGCCAGCAGCTCTAGCCCCGGGCCTAATCAGCCCCAGCATTTT. Its protein is CASSSSPGPNQPQHF.

This rearrangement joins TRBV2 to TRBJ2-5; D might be TRBD2 (6 bases). The tail of the sequence fits TRBJ2-7 better, so the J call may be wrong. Germline V lookup: CDR1 SNHLY, CDR2 FYNNEI. This CDR3 comprises 14 residues. The CDR3, as DNA: TGTGCCAGCAGTGAACTAGCGAGTGTAAACGAGCAGTACTTC. It specifies CASSELASVNEQYF.

The V gene is TRBV25-1, the J gene TRBJ2-2; the D gene is possibly TRBD2 (6 bases). Trimming removed 7 bases at V and 4 bases at J, with 10 bases between. From germline, CDR1 is MGHDK and CDR2 SYGVNS. This CDR3 contains 13 residues. The CDR3 spells CASTRGGTGELFF. CDR3 DNA: TGTGCCAGCACCCGGGGAGGCACCGGGGAGCTGTTTTTT.

This sequence joins TRBV6-6 and TRBJ1-3; D not resolved. In germline, CDR1 is MNHNY, CDR2 SVGAGI (reference sequence). The CDR3 extends over 13 amino acids. V lost 5 bases and J 8 bases, leaving 13 bases between the germline ends. The CDR3 protein is CASSPPTRYTIYF. The DNA of the CDR3 is TGTGCCAGCAGTCCCCCAACGAGGTACACCATATATTTT.

The chain recombines TRBV19 with TRBJ2-3; no clear D. Trimming cost V 5 bases and J 5 bases, with 11 bases left between them. CDR1 LNHDA and CDR2 SQIVND come from the germline V gene (reference sequence). The CDR3 has 13 residues. Here the CDR3 reads CASSAPELDTQYF. CDR3 coding DNA: TGTGCCAGTAGTGCCCCCGAGTTAGATACGCAGTATTTT.

The chain combines TRBV19 with TRBJ2-3, with 12 bases lining up with TRBD2. The germline V gene has CDR1 LNHDA and CDR2 SQIVND (reference sequence). This CDR3 is built from 20 residues. V shed 4 bases, J shed 0 bases, and the junction held 14 bases outside the gene matches. CDR3 region: CASSTRLAGVVYDSTDTQYF. CDR3 sequence (DNA): TGTGCCAGTAGTACTCGACTAGCGGGAGTAGTGTACGATAGCACAGATACGCAGTATTTT.

The chain links TRBV15 to TRBJ2-4; 11 bases agree with TRBD1. Germline V gives CDR1 LNHNV, CDR2 YYDKDF (reference sequence). CDR3 length: 17 residues. Unmatched junction bases numbered 13, after V lost 4 bases and J lost 8 bases. CDR3 in amino acids: CATSIPAGQGAEDIQYF. The DNA for the CDR3 is TGTGCCACCAGCATCCCGGCAGGACAGGGGGCCGAGGACATTCAGTACTTC.

This chain connects TRBV2 to TRBJ1-2, with D tentatively TRBD1 (6 bases). Germline CDR1 reads SNHLY; CDR2 reads FYNNEI. This CDR3 has 15 residues. Between the trimmed V and J ends, which lost 1 base and 4 bases, there was a span of 13 bases. The CDR3 nucleotides read TGTGCCAGCAGTGAAGAGAGGATAGGGGGCTATGGCTACACCTTC. It yields the protein CASSEERIGGYGYTF. Based on the CDR3 plus reference TRBV2 and TRBJ1-2, the full variable domain is EPEVTQTPSHQVTQMGQEVILRCVPISNHLYFYWYRQILGQKVEFLVSFYNNEISEKSEIFDDQFSVERPDGSNFTLKIRSTKLEDSAMYFCASSEERIGGYGYTFGSGTRLTVV.

This rearrangement joins TRBV9 to TRBJ2-7; 7 positions agree with TRBD1. Germline CDR1 reads SGDLS; CDR2 reads YYNGEE. The CDR3 length is 13 residues. Trimming at V came to 6 bases and at J to 2 bases, leaving 5 bases not matched to a gene. The CDR3 DNA reads TGTGCCAGCACCGACAGGGCCCCCTACGAGCAGTACTTC. This gives the protein CASTDRAPYEQYF.

This rearrangement joins TRBV28 to TRBJ1-1; the D gene is possibly TRBD1 (6 bases). The germline V and J ends were trimmed by 5 bases and 0 bases, with 19 bases remaining between them. CDR3 length equals 17 residues. Germline lookup yields CDR1 MDHEN and CDR2 SYDVKM. CDR3: CASSPWWSGEMNTEAFF. CDR3 in DNA: TGTGCCAGCAGTCCCTGGTGGTCAGGGGAAATGAACACTGAAGCTTTCTTT.

The chain employs TRBV15 and TRBJ1-4; TRBD1 aligns across 8 bases. V trimming: 6 bases; J trimming: 7 bases; junction bases outside the gene matches: 10. The CDR3 totals 15 residues. Per the germline V gene, CDR1 is LNHNV and CDR2 is YYDKDF (reference sequence). The CDR3 reads CATRKQTGVGEKLFF. The CDR3 bases are TGTGCCACCAGAAAGCAGACAGGGGTCGGTGAAAAACTGTTTTTT.

The chain recombines TRBV7-3 with TRBJ2-2; D may be TRBD1 (5 bases). The CDR3 is 14 amino acids. Germline V gives CDR1 SGHTA, CDR2 FQGTGA. Trimming left V 4 bases short and J 3 bases short, with 9 bases between. CDR3 sequence: CASSYKGDTGELFF. The CDR3 nucleotides are TGTGCCAGCAGCTACAAAGGGGACACCGGGGAGCTGTTTTTT.

V is TRBV5-8 and J is TRBJ1-5; D not certain. V lost 4 bases and J lost 4, with 18 bases in between. Germline assignment: CDR1 SGHTS and CDR2 YDEGEE. There are 16 residues in the CDR3. The CDR3 DNA sequence: TGTGCCAGCAGCCCGAAATGGAGGGATAGGAATCAGCCCCAGCATTTT. Its translation is CASSPKWRDRNQPQHF.

The CDR3 bases are TGTGCCAGCAGGGAGACAGGCCTCACCGAGCAGTACTTC. This codes for CASRETGLTEQYF. The chain is built from TRBV2 and TRBJ2-7; D might be TRBD1 (6 bases). This CDR3 is 13 amino acids long. Germline CDR1 is SNHLY and CDR2 is FYNNEI. Trimming shortened V by 6 bases and J by 6 bases, and 15 bases separated the two germline ends.

The CDR3 spells CASNRQGVDTGELFF. CDR3 coding DNA: TGTGCCAGCAATCGACAGGGGGTGGACACCGGGGAGCTGTTTTTT. The chain recombines TRBV6-5 with TRBJ2-2, with 9 nucleotides matching TRBD1. V shed 7 bases and J 3 bases; nucleotides not matched to a gene: 6. The length of the CDR3 is 15 residues. The germline V gene encodes CDR1 MNHEY and CDR2 SVGAGI.

The rearrangement links TRBV10-3 to TRBJ2-1; TRBD2 aligns across 16 bases. Germline-derived CDR1 and CDR2 are ENHRY and SYGVKD. The trim removed 9 bases at V and 2 bases at J, leaving 1 base unmatched. CDR3 length: 15 amino acids. The CDR3 here is CAMGLAGGPYNEQFF. CDR3 DNA sequence: TGTGCCATGGGACTAGCGGGAGGGCCCTACAATGAGCAGTTCTTC.

The V call is TRBV15, the J call TRBJ2-7, with D tentatively TRBD2 (6 bases). Germline V gene sequence: CDR1 LNHNV, CDR2 YYDKDF (reference sequence). V was shortened by 4 bases and J by 2 bases, with 12 bases between the two germline ends. There are 14 residues in the CDR3. CDR3 in DNA: TGTGCCACCAGCATCTACGGGAGAACCTACGAGCAGTACTTC. Residues: CATSIYGRTYEQYF.

This chain uses TRBV2 with TRBJ1-4; D might be TRBD1 (6 bases). The V gene lost 4 bases and the J gene lost 7 bases, with 16 bases spanning the gap. Germline CDR1 and CDR2: SNHLY and FYNNEI. This CDR3 spans 15 amino acids. For the CDR3, the DNA is TGTGCCAGCAGTGGTGGGGGCAGGGGTGGTGAAAAACTGTTTTTT. Its translation is CASSGGGRGGEKLFF.

This rearrangement joins TRBV10-3 to TRBJ2-3; D call uncertain. CDR3 length: 13 residues. The germline V gene encodes CDR1 ENHRY and CDR2 SYGVKD. The V gene lost 10 bases and the J gene lost 7 bases, with 18 bases spanning the gap. CDR3 in amino acids: CATTADSGNTQYF. As DNA, the CDR3 is TGTGCCACCACCGCGGATTCGGGTAATACGCAGTATTTT.

The chain combines TRBV5-1 with TRBJ2-7; 11 bases are a match to TRBD1. This CDR3 spans 17 amino acids. Germline CDR1 is SGHRS and CDR2 is YFSETQ. J gave up 4 bases and V 0 bases, and 9 bases lay outside the gene matches. CDR3 in amino acids: CASSLDLGGTGGYEQYF. The CDR3 nucleotides are TGCGCCAGCAGCTTGGATCTCGGGGGGACAGGGGGTTACGAGCAGTACTTC.

This chain links TRBV28 with TRBJ2-7, with 8 bases aligning to TRBD1. The CDR3 covers 13 residues. The trim removed 5 bases at V and 1 base at J, leaving 1 base unmatched. The germline gives CDR1 MDHEN, CDR2 SYDVKM. The CDR3 loop is CASSDRGSYEQYF. CDR3 DNA sequence: TGTGCCAGCAGTGACAGGGGATCCTACGAGCAGTACTTC.

The chain links TRBV9 to TRBJ2-3; D gene uncertain. The CDR3 sequence is 14 residues long. CDR1 and CDR2 (germline): SGDLS, YYNGEE. V lost 0 bases to trimming and J lost 0 bases, with 5 bases between them. The CDR3 here is CASSVVSSTDTQYF. CDR3 bases: TGTGCCAGCAGCGTAGTTTCTAGCACAGATACGCAGTATTTT.

The chain combines TRBV29-1 with TRBJ1-2, with 8 bases fitting TRBD1. Germline values: CDR1 SQVTM, CDR2 ANQGSEA. The CDR3 has 11 amino acids. The junction had 5 bases not matched to a gene; V was cut back by 7 bases and J by 7 bases. CDR3 sequence: CSAEDRAGYTF. The DNA of the CDR3 is TGCAGCGCCGAGGACAGGGCTGGCTACACCTTC.

V usage is TRBV28 and J usage is TRBJ2-2; D is possibly TRBD1 (6 bases). This CDR3 region has 14 residues. Germline V lookup: CDR1 MDHEN, CDR2 SYDVKM. Deletions cut 7 bases from V and 0 bases from J, with 9 bases between. For the CDR3, the DNA is TGTGCCAGCACCGGGACAACGAACACCGGGGAGCTGTTTTTT. Residues: CASTGTTNTGELFF.

The chain recombines TRBV19 with TRBJ2-5, with 11 positions matching TRBD2. Per germline, CDR1 LNHDA and CDR2 SQIVND (reference sequence). The CDR3 runs 15 residues. Trimming took 3 bases from V and 4 from J; bases not matched to a gene: 4. The CDR3 here is CASSILAGGPETQYF. The CDR3 DNA reads TGTGCCAGTAGTATTCTAGCGGGAGGACCAGAGACCCAGTACTTC.